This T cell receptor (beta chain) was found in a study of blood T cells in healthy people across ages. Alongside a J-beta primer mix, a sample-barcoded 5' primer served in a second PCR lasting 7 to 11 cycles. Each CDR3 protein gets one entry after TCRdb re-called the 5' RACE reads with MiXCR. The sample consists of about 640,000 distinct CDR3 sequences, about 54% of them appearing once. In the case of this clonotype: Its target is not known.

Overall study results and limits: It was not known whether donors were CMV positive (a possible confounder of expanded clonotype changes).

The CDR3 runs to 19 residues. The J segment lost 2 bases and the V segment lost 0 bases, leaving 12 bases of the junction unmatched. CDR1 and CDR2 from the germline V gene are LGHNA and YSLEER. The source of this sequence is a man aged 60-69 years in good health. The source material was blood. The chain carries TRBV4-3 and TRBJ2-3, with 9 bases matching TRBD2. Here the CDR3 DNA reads TGCGCCAGCAGCCAAGATTCCCCCATAGCGGGAGAGAACACAGATACGCAGTATTTT. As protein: CASSQDSPIAGENTDTQYF.